Presented here are 18 T cell receptor beta chains from one specimen sequenced in a study of blood T cell repertoires in COVID-19. The table came from immunoSEQ multiplex PCR; TCRdb's copy has only in-frame clones and leaves some out. This sample carries under 200,000 clones, 84% of them seen once, and the ten largest clones take 6% to 9%. The material sequenced was peripheral blood. These receptors were collected from a man aged 40-55 years who had recovered from COVID-19.

The chain is built from TRBV11-2 and TRBJ2-5, with a possible D match to TRBD2 (6 bases). The CDR3 consists of 14 residues. Trimming took 1 base from V and 5 from J, leaving 11 bases between them. Germline loops: CDR1 SGHAT, CDR2 FQNNGV. CDR3 nucleotides: TGTGCCAGCAGCTTAGGGGGGGACGGGGAGACCCAGTACTTC. Translation: CASSLGGDGETQYF.

The rearrangement links TRBV7-2 to TRBJ1-1, with D uncertain. From germline, CDR1 is SGHTA and CDR2 FQGNSA. The CDR3 covers 14 residues. V dropped 1 base and J dropped 1 base, with 7 bases sitting between them. The CDR3 bases are TGTGCCAGCAGCTTAGTGGGAGAGAACACTGAAGCTTTCTTT. This codes for CASSLVGENTEAFF.

The chain couples TRBV13 to TRBJ2-1; the match to TRBD2 covers 8 bases. The V segment lost 4 bases and the J segment 2 bases; nucleotides outside the gene matches: 10. This CDR3 has 17 amino acids. The germline V gene has CDR1 PRHDT and CDR2 FYEKMQ (reference sequence). The CDR3 DNA sequence: TGTGCCAGCAGCTCCCCTTGGCGTAGCGGGGCCTACAATGAGCAGTTCTTC. Translation: CASSSPWRSGAYNEQFF.

V usage is TRBV5-4 and J usage is TRBJ2-7; 9 bases fit TRBD2. The ends lost 4 bases at V and 0 bases at J; junction bases unmatched: 5. The CDR3 sequence is 15 residues long. Germline V CDR1 and CDR2: SGHNT, YYREEE (reference sequence). This chain's CDR3 is CASSETSGSSYEQYF. In nucleotides, the CDR3 is TGTGCCAGCAGCGAGACTAGCGGAAGCTCCTACGAGCAGTACTTC.

This clone has ten or more counts. This chain links TRBV6-2 or TRBV6-3 with TRBJ2-7, with 9 bases lining up with TRBD2. The V segment lost 0 bases and the J segment 3 bases; nucleotides outside the gene matches: 3. The CDR3 is made up of 15 amino acids. CDR1 MNHEY and CDR2 SVGEGT come from the germline V gene. The CDR3 nucleotides read TGTGCCAGCAGTTACTCGAGTAGCGGGGGCTACGAGCAGTACTTC. Protein: CASSYSSSGGYEQYF.

The chain links TRBV9 to TRBJ2-3; no clear D gene. Germline-derived CDR1 and CDR2 are SGDLS and YYNGEE. Between the trimmed V and J ends, which lost 4 bases and 1 base, there was a span of 7 bases. The length of the CDR3 is 13 residues. The CDR3, as DNA: TGTGCCAGCAGCTCTTTCGGCACAGATACGCAGTATTTT. Translated: CASSSFGTDTQYF.

The CDR3 region has the DNA TGCAGTGCTCGGAACACCGGGGAGCTGTTTTTT. It codes for CSARNTGELFF. The chain uses TRBV20-1 and TRBJ2-2; D ambiguous. From germline, CDR1 is DFQATT and CDR2 SNEGSKA (reference sequence). The CDR3 consists of 11 residues. The ends were cut back, 5 bases at V and 1 base at J, with 2 bases in the middle.

V usage is TRBV5-4 and J usage is TRBJ2-7; 15 bases align to TRBD2. The J segment lost 7 bases and the V segment lost 4 bases, leaving 6 bases of the junction unmatched. CDR3 length: 15 amino acids. The V gene's germline CDR1 is SGHNT and CDR2 YYREEE (reference sequence). The CDR3 region is CASSPGTSGRREQYF. The CDR3 DNA reads as TGTGCCAGCAGCCCAGGGACTAGCGGGAGGAGAGAGCAGTACTTC.

The V gene is TRBV27, the J gene TRBJ1-2; a weak D match, TRBD1 (5 bases). Germline V CDR1 and CDR2: MNHEY, SMNVEV (reference sequence). Trimming removed 1 base at V and 2 bases at J, with 8 bases between. CDR3 length: 14 amino acids. CDR3 coding DNA: TGTGCCAGCAGTTTATTAACAGGAAACTATGGCTACACCTTC. It encodes CASSLLTGNYGYTF.

V and J are TRBV12-3 or TRBV12-4 and TRBJ2-2, with D unresolved. The CDR3 runs 11 residues. V was clipped by 6 bases and J by 8 bases, with 7 bases between them. CDR3 region: CASRKEGELFF. CDR3 coding DNA: TGTGCCAGCAGGAAAGAGGGGGAGCTGTTTTTT.

This clone was picked up one time. The chain combines TRBV29-1 with TRBJ2-2; perhaps TRBD2 as D (6 bases). CDR1 and CDR2 (germline): SQVTM, ANQGSEA. Deletions cut 5 bases from V and 7 bases from J, with 11 bases between. The CDR3 is 12 residues long. The CDR3: CSVNVGSGELFF. CDR3 DNA: TGCAGCGTTAACGTCGGGAGCGGGGAGCTGTTTTTT.

CDR3 protein: CASSQASGNGYTF. CDR3 DNA: TGTGCCAGCAGCCAAGCATCAGGGAATGGCTACACCTTC. The gene calls are TRBV3-1 (or the pseudogene TRBV3-2) and TRBJ1-2; maybe TRBD1 (5 bases). This CDR3 has 13 amino acids. The V end was cut by 1 base, the J end by 6 bases, with 9 bases between. In germline, CDR1 is LGHDT, CDR2 YNNKEL (reference sequence).

This chain joins TRBV6-2 or TRBV6-3 and TRBJ1-1, with D possibly TRBD1 on 5 matching bases. V was cut by 4 bases and J by 8 bases, with 23 bases left in between. CDR1 is MNHEY, CDR2 SVGEGT, per germline. This CDR3 is 16 amino acids long. CDR3 DNA: TGTGCCAGCAGTTCGGGGGAGGACGGCCCTCTTCTCGAAGCTTTCTTT. Translated: CASSSGEDGPLLEAFF.

This clone has only a few counts. This CDR3 is also generated by other DNA sequences in the sample. For the CDR3, the DNA is TGTGCCAGCTCCCCCCGGCAGGGGAACACTGAAGCTTTCTTT. This gives the protein CASSPRQGNTEAFF. The gene calls are TRBV18 and TRBJ1-1; D is possibly TRBD1 (5 bases). This CDR3 is built from 14 residues. Trimming removed 6 bases from V and 1 base from J, with 12 bases in between. The germline CDR1 and CDR2 sequences are KGHSH and LQKENI.

The J gene is TRBJ1-4, the V gene TRBV6-5, with a weak D call TRBD1 (6 bases). Germline V lookup: CDR1 MNHEY, CDR2 SVGAGI. CDR3 length: 14 amino acids. The V and J ends lost 7 bases and 2 bases respectively, with 11 bases between them. For the CDR3, the DNA is TGTGCCAGCAAAGCGAGGGGGACTAATGAAAAACTGTTTTTT. It yields the protein CASKARGTNEKLFF.

The chain links TRBV9 to TRBJ2-3, with 15 bases identical to TRBD2. This CDR3 has 17 residues. Germline V CDR1 and CDR2: SGDLS, YYNGEE. The V and J ends lost 0 bases and 5 bases, in that order; junction bases with no gene match: 4. The chain's CDR3 is CASSVGTSGGAGDTQYF. As DNA, the CDR3 is TGTGCCAGCAGCGTAGGGACTAGCGGGGGGGCAGGAGATACGCAGTATTTT. The full variable domain, rest sourced from reference TRBV9 and TRBJ2-3, is DSGVTQTPKHLITATGQRVTLRCSPRSGDLSVYWYQQSLDQGLQFLIQYYNGEERAKGNILERFSAQQFPDLHSELNLSSLELGDSALYFCASSVGTSGGAGDTQYFGPGTRLTVL.

The table lists this clone with a few counts. The V gene is TRBV29-1, the J gene TRBJ1-1; no clear D. Germline V gene data show CDR1 as SQVTM and CDR2 as ANQGSEA. There are 11 residues in the CDR3. V was pared by 5 bases and J by 1 base, with 5 bases between. The chain's CDR3 is CSVYTNTEAFF. CDR3 coding DNA: TGCAGCGTTTACACGAACACTGAAGCTTTCTTT.

This clone was counted between two and nine times. The V and J genes are TRBV10-1 and TRBJ1-5, with 8 bases lining up with TRBD1. V was pared by 10 bases and J by 5 bases, with 19 bases of the junction left unmatched. The germline gives CDR1 WNHNN, CDR2 SYGVQD (reference sequence). CDR3 length: 17 residues. CDR3 sequence (DNA): TGCGCCACTAATTTAAACCGGGACAGGCTTGATGATCAGCCCCAGCATTTT. It specifies CATNLNRDRLDDQPQHF.